These 17 T cell receptor beta chains share one sample of origin, sequenced in a study of blood T cells in healthy people across ages. Next came a second PCR, run for about 6 to 12 cycles, which used a sample-barcoded 5' primer along with a J-beta primer mix. TCRdb reanalysed the 5' RACE reads using MiXCR and keeps one entry per CDR3 protein. The sample holds more than 1,400,000 distinct CDR3 sequences, about 43% seen once. The specimen sequenced was blood. The receptors derive from a woman under 30 in good health.

J is TRBJ1-6 and V is TRBV7-2; D is possibly TRBD1 (5 bases). CDR1 and CDR2 from the germline V gene are SGHTA and FQGNSA. Between the trimmed V and J ends, which lost 5 bases and 6 bases, there was a span of 8 bases. This CDR3 has 13 residues. CDR3 amino acids: CASSLGPNSPLHF. DNA of the CDR3: TGTGCCAGCAGCCTGGGGCCTAATTCACCCCTCCACTTT. Complete variable domain (other parts from reference TRBV7-2 and TRBJ1-6): GAGVSQSPSNKVTEKGKDVELRCDPISGHTALYWYRQSLGQGLEFLIYFQGNSAPDKSGLPSDRFSAERTGGSVSTLTIQRTQQEDSAVYLCASSLGPNSPLHFGNGTRLTVT.

The rearrangement joins TRBV27 to TRBJ1-2; D is uncertain. Looked up from germline, CDR1 is MNHEY and CDR2 is SMNVEV (reference sequence). V was pared by 0 bases and J by 13 bases, with 21 bases between. The CDR3 contains 15 residues. The CDR3 sequence is CASSLSMNGARVSTF. CDR3 DNA sequence: TGTGCCAGCAGTTTATCCATGAACGGAGCCCGAGTGTCCACCTTC.

This clonotype was observed a few times. The chain is built from TRBV12-3 or TRBV12-4 and TRBJ1-2; D not certain. There are 12 residues in the CDR3. V was cut by 3 bases and J by 8 bases, with 10 bases left in between. The CDR3 DNA reads as TGTGCCAGCAGTTTTAGGGAATCCGGCTACACCTTC. This encodes CASSFRESGYTF.

This clonotype was seen only a few times. The junction differs from germline at one of its ends, possibly a read error. CDR3 sequence: CASSPTGGLNTEAFF. CDR3 coding DNA: TGCGCCAGCAGCCCAACAGGGGGACTGAACACTGAAGCTTTCTTT. J is TRBJ1-1 and V is TRBV6-5; 8 positions match TRBD1. The CDR3 length is 15 residues. Per the germline V gene, CDR1 is MNHEY and CDR2 is SVGAGI.

Regarding this clonotype: The final CDR3 position lacks the conserved phenylalanine or tryptophan, pointing to a likely read error. This chain connects TRBV12-3 or TRBV12-4 to TRBJ2-7, with 9 bases identical to TRBD1. CDR3 length equals 14 residues. V dropped 7 bases and J dropped 3; count of bases not matched to a gene: 7. This CDR3 reads CASTKQGADYEQYL. The CDR3 region has the DNA TGTGCCAGCACCAAACAGGGGGCCGACTACGAGCAGTACTTA.

This chain connects TRBV20-1 to TRBJ2-3; 10 bases are shared with TRBD2. Germline V gene data show CDR1 as DFQATT and CDR2 as SNEGSKA (reference sequence). V was pared by 1 base and J by 3 bases, with 22 bases of the junction left unmatched. CDR3 length: 21 amino acids. CDR3 in amino acids: CSARVAHDKKRGGKGTDTQYF. The CDR3 nucleotides read TGCAGTGCTAGAGTTGCGCATGATAAGAAGCGGGGGGGCAAGGGTACAGATACGCAGTATTTT.

Points on this clonotype: A junction boundary mismatches the germline segment, possibly from a read error. CDR3 protein: CTSSQLGGRAVETQYF. The CDR3 region has the DNA TGTACCAGCAGCCAATTAGGCGGGAGGGCCGTGGAGACCCAGTACTTC. The gene calls are TRBV4-2 and TRBJ2-5, with 9 bases aligning to TRBD2. This CDR3 has 16 amino acids. From germline, CDR1 is LGHNA and CDR2 YNFKEQ.

This clonotype was counted only a few times. The chain carries TRBV20-1 and TRBJ2-5, with D possibly matching TRBD2 (6 bases). Per germline, CDR1 DFQATT and CDR2 SNEGSKA (reference sequence). This CDR3 region has 15 residues. The V end was cut by 0 bases, the J end by 11 bases, with 22 bases between. The CDR3 reads CSARDVVTRVNEQYF. The CDR3 DNA is TGCAGTGCTAGAGATGTTGTGACTAGGGTCAATGAGCAGTACTTC.

This clonotype was counted only a few times. V gene TRBV20-1 combines with J gene TRBJ2-5; D could derive from TRBD1 or TRBD2 (6 bases each). The length of the CDR3 is 13 residues. V dropped 3 bases and J dropped 1 base, with 9 bases sitting between them. Per germline, CDR1 DFQATT and CDR2 SNEGSKA (reference sequence). CDR3 in DNA: TGCAGTGCTAGTTGGGGGGCCCAAGAGACCCAGTACTTC. Translation gives CSASWGAQETQYF.

This clonotype was picked up a small number of times. The CDR3 reads CASSLVLDYYYGYTF. The CDR3 region has the DNA TGTGCCAGCAGTTTGGTCTTAGATTACTACTATGGCTACACCTTC. The V gene is TRBV12-3 or TRBV12-4, the J gene TRBJ1-2; no clear D gene. Trimming pared 3 bases from V and 3 bases from J, leaving 14 bases between. CDR3 length: 15 residues.

This clonotype was counted many times. The V gene is TRBV6-6, the J gene TRBJ2-7, with D possibly matching TRBD2 (5 bases). This CDR3 comprises 14 residues. Germline CDR1 is MNHNY and CDR2 is SVGAGI (reference sequence). V shed 7 bases and J shed 0 bases, with 13 bases lying between them. The CDR3 is CASTPPGSSYEQYF. The CDR3 DNA reads TGTGCCAGCACCCCGCCGGGGAGCTCCTACGAGCAGTACTTC.

This clonotype was seen a few times. This chain connects TRBV20-1 to TRBJ2-7, with 8 bases identical to TRBD2. V was pared by 6 bases and J by 7 bases, with 17 bases of the junction left unmatched. Germline V CDR1 and CDR2: DFQATT, SNEGSKA (reference sequence). This CDR3 has 15 amino acids. The CDR3 spells CSAQSSGTRGREQYF. CDR3 nucleotides: TGCAGTGCGCAGTCGTCCGGGACTAGGGGGAGGGAGCAGTACTTC.

This clonotype has at least ten counts. CDR3 residues: CASSLQGYNEQFF. In DNA form, the CDR3 reads TGCGCCAGCAGCTTGCAGGGGTACAATGAGCAGTTCTTC. V gene TRBV5-1 combines with J gene TRBJ2-1, with D possibly TRBD1 on 6 matching bases. Trimming pared 1 base from V and 4 bases from J, leaving 6 bases between. CDR1 is SGHRS, CDR2 YFSETQ, per germline. The CDR3 has 13 residues.

The genes are TRBV12-3 or TRBV12-4 and TRBJ2-3; perhaps TRBD2 as D (5 bases). The V end was cut by 3 bases, the J end by 11 bases, with 12 bases between. The CDR3 totals 12 residues. CDR3 DNA sequence: TGTGCCAGCAGTTTTTTGGGAGATGTGCAGTATTTT. Residues: CASSFLGDVQYF.

The gene calls are TRBV7-9 and TRBJ2-1; D not resolved. CDR3 length: 14 amino acids. Germline V gene data show CDR1 as SEHNR and CDR2 as FQNEAQ (reference sequence). V was pared by 5 bases and J by 9 bases, with 17 bases between. The CDR3 nucleotides are TGTGCCAGCAGCCCCCCCGGCCATCGTACTGAGCAGTTCTTC. This translates into CASSPPGHRTEQFF.

This clonotype was seen a handful of times. This sequence joins TRBV2 and TRBJ2-5; D unclear. The CDR3 loop spans 14 amino acids. Germline loops: CDR1 SNHLY, CDR2 FYNNEI. Trimming shortened V by 3 bases and J by 1 base, and 9 bases separated the two germline ends. CDR3 loop: CASSDSRIQETQYF. DNA for the CDR3: TGTGCCAGCAGTGACAGTCGAATCCAAGAGACCCAGTACTTC.

CDR3 in DNA: TGCAGTGCTAGAGATCGAACAGCTGGCCTAGATACGCAGTATTTT. As protein: CSARDRTAGLDTQYF. The chain recombines TRBV20-1 with TRBJ2-3, with D unclear. Germline V gives CDR1 DFQATT, CDR2 SNEGSKA (reference sequence). The CDR3 spans 15 residues. Trimming shortened V by 0 bases and J by 5 bases, and 15 bases separated the two germline ends.